These 8 T cell receptor beta chains were all obtained from the same sample, sequenced in a study of regulatory T cells in long-lasting Graves disease. Time point: newly diagnosed GD, antithyroid drugs for less than 3 months. PBMCs were the source of the RNA used for TCR sequencing. Both iRepertoire HTBI primers and Arm-PCR of CDR3 regions were used to build the TCR beta libraries. TCRdb called the multiplex PCR reads again in MiXCR, with one record for every CDR3 protein. The sample carries under 450,000 distinct CDR3 sequences, about 11% recorded once. These data were also filed under a second study, of T cells in Graves' hyperthyroidism and ophthalmopathy.

The sequencing used peripheral blood mononuclear cells (PBMCs), collected at new diagnosis, from a patient treated with antithyroid drugs. The receptor set was obtained from a young woman with Graves disease.

To note about this clonotype: Possible read error: a much larger clone is one base away. This chain uses TRBV29-1 with TRBJ1-1; TRBD1 might be the D (5 bases). The CDR3 has 15 residues. The V and J ends lost 4 bases and 1 base respectively, with 16 bases between them. Germline-derived CDR1 and CDR2 are SQVTM and ANQGSEA. The CDR3 is CSVAGQGGTNTEAFF. The CDR3 nucleotides read TGCAGCGTTGCGGGGCAGGGCGGCACGAACACTGAAGCTTTCTTT.

This clonotype was observed many times. V is TRBV5-1 and J is TRBJ1-1; 7 bases line up with TRBD1. V lost 4 bases to trimming and J lost 5 bases; unmatched junction nucleotides: 17. Per germline, CDR1 SGHRS and CDR2 YFSETQ. This CDR3 is 17 amino acids long. CDR3 nucleotide sequence: TGCGCCAGCAGCCGGAACGCCAAGACAGGGTTGGGGACTGAAGCTTTCTTT. This codes for CASSRNAKTGLGTEAFF.

This clonotype was counted at least ten times. The J gene is TRBJ1-2, the V gene TRBV20-1; the match to TRBD1 covers 9 bases. CDR1 DFQATT and CDR2 SNEGSKA come from the germline V gene (reference sequence). The CDR3 covers 17 residues. Trimming took 0 bases from V and 8 from J; bases not matched to a gene: 16. The chain's CDR3 is CSARDQYVGQGLIGYTF. The CDR3 DNA sequence: TGCAGTGCTAGAGATCAGTATGTTGGACAGGGGTTGATCGGCTACACCTTC.

This clonotype was recorded at least ten times. The rearrangement uses TRBV6-5 and TRBJ2-2; 7 bases are shared with TRBD1. Germline V gives CDR1 MNHEY, CDR2 SVGAGI. The CDR3 length is 16 residues. The ends lost 1 base at V and 5 bases at J; junction bases unmatched: 7. This CDR3 reads CASSYLPGQTTGELFF. The CDR3 bases are TGTGCCAGCAGTTACTTACCGGGACAGACGACCGGGGAGCTGTTTTTT.

The sample holds a few counts of this clonotype. The rearrangement links TRBV24-1 to TRBJ2-5, with TRBD1 matching over 9 bases. Trimming at V came to 3 bases and at J to 3 bases, leaving 4 bases not matched to a gene. Germline CDR1 is KGHDR and CDR2 is SFDVKD. The CDR3 loop spans 15 amino acids. The CDR3 loop is CATSDLDRGEETQYF. DNA of the CDR3: TGTGCCACCAGTGATCTGGACAGGGGTGAAGAGACCCAGTACTTC.

In nucleotides, the CDR3 is TGCGCCAGCAGCCACCCTTCGGGACTAGCGGGAGAGACCCAGTACTTC. Translation gives CASSHPSGLAGETQYF. The gene calls are TRBV4-3 and TRBJ2-5; 12 bases map to TRBD2. The CDR3 is 16 amino acids. CDR1 and CDR2 (germline): LGHNA, YSLEER. The V and J ends lost 3 bases and 4 bases, in that order; junction bases with no gene match: 6.

With regard to this clonotype: Being one base from a much bigger clone, this may be a read error. V and J are TRBV6-2 or TRBV6-3 and TRBJ2-3; 10 positions match TRBD2. The CDR3 consists of 21 residues. Per the germline V gene, CDR1 is MNHEY and CDR2 is SVGEGT. CDR3 coding DNA: TGTGCCAACAGTTACTCATCGACTAGCGGGCAACTTCGTCTAGGCACAGATACGCAGTATTTT. It encodes CANSYSSTSGQLRLGTDTQYF.

This clonotype appeared many times. This chain uses TRBV7-8 with TRBJ2-1; TRBD2 matches at 9 bases. CDR1 is SGHVS, CDR2 FQNEAQ, per germline. V lost 1 base and J lost 8; bases outside the gene matches: 18. The CDR3 consists of 19 residues. CDR3 residues: CASSLVVQSSGITSDEQFF. CDR3 nucleotide sequence: TGTGCCAGCAGCTTAGTTGTGCAGTCTAGCGGGATAACCAGCGATGAGCAGTTCTTC.